The 7 T cell receptor beta chains listed next were all sequenced from one sample in a study of T cells in tumors after PD-1 blockade. Generated by immunoSEQ multiplex PCR, the TCRdb table keeps only in-frame clones and is missing some. Among 45,000 to 60,000 clones, under 85% were seen once, and the ten largest hold 8.7%. This specimen consisted of PBMCs, obtained before anti-PD-1 therapy. The source is a human donor with advanced basal cell or squamous cell carcinoma (not recorded which).

The rearrangement joins TRBV27 to TRBJ2-3; no reliable D call. Trimming took off 7 bases at V and 5 bases at J, with 7 bases between the two ends. Germline V CDR1 and CDR2: MNHEY, SMNVEV (reference sequence). This CDR3 contains 11 residues. The CDR3 DNA follows: TGTGCCAGCAAGCTAGGAGATACGCAGTATTTT. Protein product: CASKLGDTQYF.

This chain connects TRBV9 to TRBJ2-6; D unresolved. With 0 bases removed from V and 0 bases from J, the gap between germline ends came to 4 bases. This CDR3 has 15 residues. The germline V gene has CDR1 SGDLS and CDR2 YYNGEE. The CDR3 here is CASSVGTSGANVLTF. DNA of the CDR3: TGTGCCAGCAGCGTAGGAACCTCTGGGGCCAACGTCCTGACTTTC.

V gene TRBV3-1 (or the pseudogene TRBV3-2) combines with J gene TRBJ2-3; no firm D call. This CDR3 has 15 amino acids. Germline V gene sequence: CDR1 LGHDT, CDR2 YNNKEL (reference sequence). Trimming removed 4 bases from V and 2 bases from J, with 13 bases in between. The CDR3 region is CASSRRGENTDTQYF. CDR3 bases: TGTGCCAGCAGCCGTCGAGGCGAAAACACAGATACGCAGTATTTT.

The chain employs TRBV7-2 and TRBJ1-5; D gene uncertain. V dropped 1 base and J dropped 1 base, with 8 bases sitting between them. The CDR3 is made up of 15 amino acids. The germline V gene encodes CDR1 SGHTA and CDR2 FQGNSA. Here the CDR3 DNA reads TGTGCCAGCAGCTTAGTTGGCAGCAGCAATCAGCCCCAGCATTTT. Protein product: CASSLVGSSNQPQHF.

The sample holds one count of this clone. The chain uses TRBV6-6 and TRBJ2-1; 12 bases match TRBD2. CDR1 and CDR2 from the germline V gene are MNHNY and SVGAGI (reference sequence). CDR3 length: 19 amino acids. J lost 6 bases, V lost 5 bases, and 17 bases had no gene match. The CDR3 sequence is CASSPPQGTSGGPVNEQFF. As DNA, the CDR3 is TGTGCCAGCAGTCCCCCACAGGGAACTAGCGGGGGGCCGGTCAATGAGCAGTTCTTC.

The chain couples TRBV14 to TRBJ2-1, with 12 positions matching TRBD1. V lost 5 bases to trimming and J lost 9 bases; unmatched junction nucleotides: 14. CDR1 SGHDN and CDR2 FVKESK come from the germline V gene. The CDR3 runs 17 residues. CDR3 sequence: CASSAPGGTGGLSEQFF. Here the CDR3 DNA reads TGTGCCAGCAGCGCCCCGGGGGGGACAGGGGGCTTGAGTGAGCAGTTCTTC. Using reference TRBV14 and TRBJ2-1 for the parts outside the CDR3, the full variable domain is EAGVTQFPSHSVIEKGQTVTLRCDPISGHDNLYWYRRVMGKEIKFLLHFVKESKQDESGMPNNRFLAERTGGTYSTLKVQPAELEDSGVYFCASSAPGGTGGLSEQFFGPGTRLTVL.

The chain joins TRBV5-1 to TRBJ1-2; D might be TRBD1 (5 bases). The CDR3 length is 14 residues. V was pared by 3 bases and J by 7 bases, with 16 bases between. Germline CDR1 SGHRS, CDR2 YFSETQ. The CDR3 coding sequence is TGCGCCAGCAGCTGGGGGTCGGGGGGAACTGGCTACACCTTC. This gives the protein CASSWGSGGTGYTF.